This T cell receptor (beta chain) comes out of a study of blood T cell dynamics during melanoma immunotherapy. Study context: Metastatic melanoma patients received first-line pembrolizumab or nivolumab plus ipilimumab. Study outcomes and limitations: The study could not tell melanoma-specific clones from general immune activation.

A fixed DNA input of around 0.35 ug was used per bulk PBMC sample. Data came from immunoSEQ multiplex PCR; TCRdb stores just in-frame clones and leaves some out. This repertoire shows 10,000 to 15,000 clones, about 82% found once; its top ten account for about 4.4%. Germline values: CDR1 SGDLS, CDR2 YYNGEE. The V and J ends lost 3 bases and 6 bases, in that order; junction bases with no gene match: 6. CDR3 size: 15 residues. As for time point: pre-treatment baseline. Patients with prior systemic cancer treatment, concomitant immunosuppressants, or other active malignancies were excluded. In this sample, this clone turned up a few times. The antigen remains unidentified.

This TCR was sampled from a human donor with melanoma. Specimen: blood, collected from a patient treated with checkpoint blockade. J is TRBJ2-3 and V is TRBV9; 11 nucleotides match TRBD2. The CDR3 bases are TGTGCCAGCAGCGGACTAGCGGGAAGGGCGGATACGCAGTATTTT. Translated, it gives CASSGLAGRADTQYF. Filled out from reference TRBV9 and TRBJ2-3, the complete variable domain reads DSGVTQTPKHLITATGQRVTLRCSPRSGDLSVYWYQQSLDQGLQFLIQYYNGEERAKGNILERFSAQQFPDLHSELNLSSLELGDSALYFCASSGLAGRADTQYFGPGTRLTVL.